This is a list of T cell receptor beta chains from one sample in a study of cytomegalovirus exposure and HLA in healthy donors. The table came from immunoSEQ multiplex PCR; TCRdb's copy has only in-frame clones and leaves some out. The data contain 130,000 or so clones, 75% to 85% of them singletons. Material: PBMCs. The receptors shown here come from a female donor in good health and CMV-seropositive. Both conserved end residues are part of each CDR3. A D gene is named only where the DNA matches it firmly. Not all rows give a size; the values are once, few, many and, for expanded clones, a class.

D: .; V: TRBV18; size: .; length: 14; J: TRBJ2-2; DNA: TGTGCCAGCTCACAACAGGGGACTGCCGGGGAGCTGTTTTTT; CDR3: CASSQQGTAGELFF
D: .; V: TRBV10-1; size: .; length: 15; J: TRBJ2-3; DNA: TGCGCCAGCAGTGAAACTAGCAGAAGCACAGATACGCAGTATTTT; CDR3: CASSETSRSTDTQYF
D: .; V: TRBV6-1; size: few; length: 14; J: TRBJ2-1; DNA: TGTGCCAGCAGTCCCTGGAGTTCCTACAATGAGCAGTTCTTC; CDR3: CASSPWSSYNEQFF
D: .; V: TRBV11-2; size: .; length: 14; J: TRBJ1-1; DNA: TGTGCCAGCAGCCACGAACACCTTAACACTGAAGCTTTCTTT; CDR3: CASSHEHLNTEAFF
D: TRBD1; V: TRBV5-1; size: .; length: 16; J: TRBJ1-2; DNA: TGCGCCAACTGGACAGGAATTAGTGAGGGTGCTTTGGCCTACACCTTC; CDR3: CANWTGISEGALAYTF
D: .; V: TRBV18; size: .; length: 13; J: TRBJ2-7; DNA: TGTGCCAGCTCACCCCTCGGGAGCAACGAGCAGTACTTC; CDR3: CASSPLGSNEQYF
D: .; V: TRBV7-8; size: .; length: 13; J: TRBJ2-1; DNA: TGTGCCAGCAGCTCCACTAGTTACAATGAGCAGTTCTTC; CDR3: CASSSTSYNEQFF
D: TRBD1; V: TRBV9; size: .; length: 15; J: TRBJ1-2; DNA: TGTGCCAGCAGCCCAGACAGGGCCACCCAATATGGCTACACCTTC; CDR3: CASSPDRATQYGYTF
D: TRBD1; V: TRBV28; size: .; length: 15; J: TRBJ2-5; DNA: TGTGCCAGCAGTTTTGGTGATACAGGGGGGCAGACCCAGTACTTC; CDR3: CASSFGDTGGQTQYF
D: TRBD1; V: TRBV6-5; size: .; length: 15; J: TRBJ1-1; DNA: TGTGCCAGCAGTTCCATCCGGGACAGGGGCACTGAAGCTTTCTTT; CDR3: CASSSIRDRGTEAFF
D: .; V: TRBV4-1; size: .; length: 14; J: TRBJ2-7; DNA: TGCGCCAGCGCTGTCCTTAGCGGCCCCTACGAGCAGTACTTC; CDR3: CASAVLSGPYEQYF
D: TRBD2; V: TRBV6-1; size: once; length: 14; J: TRBJ2-7; DNA: TGTGCCAGCAGTGAAACGGTTAGCGGGATCGAGCAGTACTTC; CDR3: CASSETVSGIEQYF
D: .; V: TRBV6-5; size: .; length: 12; J: TRBJ2-7; DNA: TGTGCCAGCCTAAAAGGGGCAGACGAGCAGTACTTC; CDR3: CASLKGADEQYF
D: .; V: TRBV29-1; size: .; length: 11; J: TRBJ2-1; DNA: TGCAGCGTTGATCTCCAGAATGAGCAGTTCTTC; CDR3: CSVDLQNEQFF
D: TRBD1; V: TRBV11-2; size: once; length: 15; J: TRBJ1-2; DNA: TGTGCCAGCAGCTCCCGGGACAGGGACGACTATGGCTACACCTTC; CDR3: CASSSRDRDDYGYTF
D: TRBD2; V: TRBV2; size: .; length: 15; J: TRBJ2-1; DNA: TGTGCCAGCACTCCCTCGAGCGGGAGTAACAATGAGCAGTTCTTC; CDR3: CASTPSSGSNNEQFF
D: .; V: TRBV27; size: .; length: 13; J: TRBJ1-3; DNA: TGTGCCAGCAGGAGCCATAATGGAAACACCATATATTTT; CDR3: CASRSHNGNTIYF
D: .; V: TRBV29-1; size: .; length: 15; J: TRBJ1-2; DNA: TGCAGCGTTGCCGCACCGGGGGGTGAACACTATGGCTACACCTTC; CDR3: CSVAAPGGEHYGYTF
D: TRBD1; V: TRBV5-1; size: once; length: 16; J: TRBJ1-5; DNA: TGCGCCAGCAGCTTGGCCGGGACAGGGGGCAATCAGCCCCAGCATTTT; CDR3: CASSLAGTGGNQPQHF
D: TRBD1; V: TRBV30; size: .; length: 14; J: TRBJ2-2; DNA: TGTGCCTGGAGTCCCGGGACAGGGGCCGGGGAGCTGTTTTTT; CDR3: CAWSPGTGAGELFF